Listed below are T cell receptor beta chains from one sample, sequenced in a study of T cell repertoires in cytomegalovirus infection. TCRdb ran MiXCR on the reads and lists one entry per CDR3 protein. The table lists roughly 990,000 distinct CDR3 sequences, approximately 32% of them singletons. The antigens of these receptors remain unknown. The material was cultured CD8+ T cells from PBMCs, obtained from culture after CMV antigen stimulation. The receptors stem from a human donor in good health (CMV status not recorded). Some clones in this sample may be carry-over from other donors' samples. Each CDR3 is given with its conserved first and last residue. A D gene is named only where the DNA matches it firmly. Clone size, where shown, is once, few, many, or a class for clones that have expanded.

size,V,D,J,CDR3,DNA
few,TRBV7-3,-,TRBJ2-3,CARASAGYTDTQYF,TGTGCCAGGGCCTCAGCAGGTTACACAGATACGCAGTATTTT
-,TRBV7-3,-,TRBJ2-2,CASSFPPGQGGWTWTGELFF,TGTGCCAGCAGCTTCCCACCGGGACAAGGAGGTTGGACGTGGACCGGGGAGCTGTTTTTT
-,TRBV6-1,-,TRBJ1-1,CASSAELKNTEAFF,TGTGCCAGCAGTGCCGAACTTAAGAACACTGAAGCTTTCTTT
-,TRBV2,TRBD2,TRBJ2-1,CAAGTSTYNEQFF,TGTGCCGCGGGGACTAGCACCTACAATGAGCAGTTCTTC
-,TRBV7-9,-,TRBJ1-3,CASSAASGNTIYF,TGTGCCAGCAGCGCAGCATCTGGAAACACCATATATTTT
few,TRBV4-1,-,TRBJ1-5,CASSRLHSNQPQHF,TGCGCCAGCAGCCGTCTTCATAGCAATCAGCCCCAGCATTTT
-,TRBV2,-,TRBJ2-7,CASSSPDGQYF,TGTGCCAGCAGCTCACCGGATGGGCAGTACTTC
-,TRBV11-2,TRBD1,TRBJ2-1,CASSSTSDRGDFYNEQFF,TGTGCCAGCAGCTCAACGTCCGACAGGGGTGACTTCTACAATGAGCAGTTCTTC
-,TRBV2,-,TRBJ1-4,CASTLGHLGVNEKLFF,TGTGCCAGCACCCTAGGACACCTCGGGGTTAATGAAAAACTGTTTTTT
-,TRBV27,TRBD1,TRBJ1-2,CASSYWPTGGENGYTF,TGTGCCAGCAGTTATTGGCCCACAGGGGGCGAAAATGGCTACACCTTC
many,TRBV27,-,TRBJ1-1,CASSTLDTEAFF,TGTGCCAGCAGTACGTTAGACACTGAAGCTTTCTTT
-,TRBV19,-,TRBJ1-5,CASSIAGSSNQPQHF,TGTGCCAGTAGTATAGCAGGGTCGAGCAATCAGCCCCAGCATTTT
few,TRBV7-9,TRBD2,TRBJ2-1,CASSFGGGLFF,TGTGCCAGCAGCTTCGGCGGGGGTTTGTTCTTC